The following is a T cell receptor (beta chain) sequence with its context. This sample is part of a study of blood T cell repertoires in COVID-19. Study context: Samples taken during acute and convalescent COVID-19 were collected in the United States, Italy and Spain.

Trimming stripped 4 bases from V and 0 bases from J, with 10 bases between. This CDR3 spans 14 amino acids. CDR1 and CDR2 from the germline V gene are MGHRA and YSYEKL. Study processing details: Nucleated cell number was recorded as an estimate derived from reference gene primer amplification. Assay: immunoSEQ multiplex PCR; the TCRdb copy retains only in-frame clones and omits some. That table is the source of V, J and clone size, and D and trimming were worked out from the DNA. The sample lists about 99,000 clones; roughly 80% were seen once. The source of this sequence is a man aged 60-69 years with acute or convalescent COVID-19. The V call is TRBV4-1, the J call TRBJ2-7; D call uncertain. The sequenced sample was peripheral blood. This CDR3 is CASSPRPPSYEQYF. CDR3 DNA: TGCGCCAGCAGCCCCAGGCCACCCTCCTACGAGCAGTACTTC.